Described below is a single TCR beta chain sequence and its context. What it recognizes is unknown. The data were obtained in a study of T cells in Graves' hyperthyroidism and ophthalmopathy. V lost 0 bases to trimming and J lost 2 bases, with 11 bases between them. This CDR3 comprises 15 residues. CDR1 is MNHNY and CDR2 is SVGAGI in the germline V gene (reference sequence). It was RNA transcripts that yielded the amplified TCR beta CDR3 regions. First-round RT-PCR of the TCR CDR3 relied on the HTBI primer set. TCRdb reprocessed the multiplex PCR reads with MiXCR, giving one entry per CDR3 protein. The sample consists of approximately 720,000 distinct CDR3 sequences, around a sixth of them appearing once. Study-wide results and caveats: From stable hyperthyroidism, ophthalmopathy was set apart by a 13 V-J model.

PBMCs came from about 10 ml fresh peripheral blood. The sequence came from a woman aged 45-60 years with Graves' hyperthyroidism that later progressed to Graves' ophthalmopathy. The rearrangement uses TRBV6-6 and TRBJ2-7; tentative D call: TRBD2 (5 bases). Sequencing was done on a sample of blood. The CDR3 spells CASSYSGDQPYEQYF. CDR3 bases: TGTGCCAGCAGTTACTCGGGAGACCAACCCTACGAGCAGTACTTC.